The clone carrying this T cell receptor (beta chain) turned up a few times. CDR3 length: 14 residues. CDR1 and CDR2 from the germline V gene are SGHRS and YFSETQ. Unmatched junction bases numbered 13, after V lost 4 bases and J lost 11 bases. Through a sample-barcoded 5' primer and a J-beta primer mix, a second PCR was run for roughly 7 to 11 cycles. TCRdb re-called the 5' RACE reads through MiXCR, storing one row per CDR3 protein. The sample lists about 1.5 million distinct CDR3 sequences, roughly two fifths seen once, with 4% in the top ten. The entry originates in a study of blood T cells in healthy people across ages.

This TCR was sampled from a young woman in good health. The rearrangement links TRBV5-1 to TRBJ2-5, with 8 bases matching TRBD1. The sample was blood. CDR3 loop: CASSTGQGPNEQYF. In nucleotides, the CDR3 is TGCGCCAGCAGCACAGGACAGGGACCCAATGAGCAGTACTTC. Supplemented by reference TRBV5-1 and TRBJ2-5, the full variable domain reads KAGVTQTPRYLIKTRGQQVTLSCSPISGHRSVSWYQQTPGQGLQFLFEYFSETQRNKGNFPGRFSGRQFSNSRSEMNVSTLELGDSALYLCASSTGQGPNEQYFGPGTRLLVL.